The 29 T cell receptor beta chains reported below all come from one sample, sequenced in a study of T-cell reconstitution after alpha-beta-depleted transplantation in children. Unique molecular identifiers featured in how the TCRbeta library was prepared. TCRdb called the PCR reads again in MiXCR, with one record for every CDR3 protein. The sample has some 490,000 distinct CDR3 sequences; approximately 12% are singletons. The sequenced sample was PBMCs from the stem cell graft donor, obtained from the stem cell graft. The source of these receptors is a human donor who donated a stem cell graft to a child with combined immunodeficiency.

This clonotype was seen a few times. The chain employs TRBV6-5 and TRBJ1-2; possible D gene TRBD1, 5 bases. The CDR3 spans 16 residues. The germline gives CDR1 MNHEY, CDR2 SVGAGI. V lost 2 bases and J lost 4, with 17 bases in between. In DNA, the CDR3 is TGTGCCAGCAGTTACCGGGACCCGTTCGAGGGCTATGGCTACACCTTC. It codes for CASSYRDPFEGYGYTF.

There are a few counts of this clonotype. The chain is built from TRBV5-4 and TRBJ2-3; weak D call: TRBD1 (6 bases). V was trimmed by 5 bases and J by 6 bases, leaving 13 bases between them. CDR1 and CDR2 from the germline V gene are SGHNT and YYREEE (reference sequence). The length of the CDR3 is 13 residues. DNA of the CDR3: TGTGCCAGCAGGGGCCCTCAGGGGGATACGCAGTATTTT. Protein: CASRGPQGDTQYF.

The gene calls are TRBV12-3 or TRBV12-4 and TRBJ2-2, with a weak D call TRBD1 (5 bases). V was cut by 1 base and J by 9 bases, with 9 bases left in between. This CDR3 has 13 amino acids. In nucleotides, the CDR3 is TGTGCCAGCAGTTTAGGGGGCCCTAGGGAGCTGTTTTTT. Protein: CASSLGGPRELFF.

The gene calls are TRBV6-2 or TRBV6-3 and TRBJ2-7; no reliable D call. The CDR3 has 12 amino acids. Trimming left V 6 bases short and J 7 bases short, with 13 bases between. Germline lookup yields CDR1 MNHEY and CDR2 SVGEGT. CDR3 in amino acids: CASRSFPGEQYF. CDR3 DNA sequence: TGTGCCAGCAGATCTTTCCCCGGGGAGCAGTACTTC.

This clonotype has a handful of counts. This chain connects TRBV12-3 or TRBV12-4 to TRBJ2-5; D is possibly TRBD1 (9 bases). V was cut by 7 bases and J by 5 bases, with 23 bases left in between. The CDR3 sequence is 16 residues long. The CDR3 reads CASTIGGGQGFETQYF. The CDR3 coding sequence is TGTGCCAGCACCATCGGGGGGGGACAGGGATTTGAGACCCAGTACTTC.

This clonotype has only a few counts. The CDR3, as DNA: TGTGCCAGCAGCCACTACGACAGGGGTGGGCTCTACGAGCAGTACTTC. The encoded protein is CASSHYDRGGLYEQYF. The chain uses TRBV7-3 and TRBJ2-7; 8 bases agree with TRBD1. Germline-derived CDR1 and CDR2 are SGHTA and FQGTGA. The CDR3 has 16 amino acids. The J segment lost 3 bases and the V segment lost 5 bases, leaving 12 bases of the junction unmatched.

This chain joins TRBV6-5 and TRBJ1-1; D remains unclear. Germline V gene lookup returns CDR1 MNHEY and CDR2 SVGAGI. V was pared by 7 bases and J by 2 bases, with 17 bases between. CDR3 length equals 15 residues. The chain's CDR3 is CASTYLLLNNTEAFF. The CDR3 DNA is TGTGCCAGCACCTACCTCCTACTGAATAACACTGAAGCTTTCTTT.

The rearrangement joins TRBV7-6 to TRBJ2-1; D possibly corresponds to TRBD1 (6 bases). CDR3 size: 16 residues. Germline CDR1 is SGHVS and CDR2 is FNYEAQ. V lost 5 bases and J lost 6, with 20 bases in between. CDR3 in DNA: TGTGCCAGCAGCCCTAATACAGGGATAGCGTCCAATGAGCAGTTCTTC. The encoded protein is CASSPNTGIASNEQFF.

The chain uses TRBV7-8 and TRBJ2-2; a possible D gene is TRBD2 (6 bases). Germline V gives CDR1 SGHVS, CDR2 FQNEAQ. The CDR3 totals 14 residues. The V gene lost 6 bases and the J gene lost 8 bases, with 16 bases spanning the gap. As DNA, the CDR3 is TGTGCCAGCAGAGGGACTGGGGTTTCTGGGGAGCTGTTTTTT. Its translation: CASRGTGVSGELFF.

This clonotype counts as medium-sized. This rearrangement joins TRBV6-2 or TRBV6-3 to TRBJ2-2, with 7 nucleotides matching TRBD2. Trimming cost V 2 bases and J 4 bases; bases outside gene matches: 7. The CDR3 sequence is 16 residues long. Germline values: CDR1 MNHEY, CDR2 SVGEGT. CDR3 bases: TGTGCCAGCAGTTACGAGGCTAGCGGCCCCACCGGGGAGCTGTTTTTT. This codes for CASSYEASGPTGELFF.

The chain couples TRBV20-1 to TRBJ2-7, with 9 bases aligning to TRBD1. V was clipped by 2 bases and J by 2 bases; unmatched bases: 1. CDR3 length equals 13 residues. The germline V gene encodes CDR1 DFQATT and CDR2 SNEGSKA (reference sequence). CDR3 sequence: CSARRQGAYEQYF. For the CDR3, the DNA is TGCAGTGCTAGACGACAGGGGGCCTACGAGCAGTACTTC.

This clonotype came up many times. This sequence joins TRBV5-4 and TRBJ2-3, with TRBD2 as a possible D gene (6 bases). The CDR3 length is 14 residues. The V and J ends lost 4 bases and 3 bases respectively, with 12 bases between them. Germline V gene lookup returns CDR1 SGHNT and CDR2 YYREEE (reference sequence). The CDR3 DNA reads TGTGCCAGCAGCAAGGACTATGTAACAGATACGCAGTATTTT. Protein: CASSKDYVTDTQYF.

This clonotype occurred a few times. The CDR3 region is CASSLRQDYNEQFF. The CDR3 nucleotides read TGTGCCAGCAGTTTAAGACAGGACTACAATGAGCAGTTCTTC. V gene TRBV12-3 or TRBV12-4 combines with J gene TRBJ2-1; tentatively, D is TRBD1 (6 bases). The CDR3 is made up of 14 amino acids. V was trimmed by 2 bases and J by 3 bases, leaving 8 bases between them.

This clonotype was detected ten times or more. V usage is TRBV12-3 or TRBV12-4 and J usage is TRBJ2-7; no clear D. The CDR3 totals 13 residues. With 2 bases removed from V and 5 bases from J, the gap between germline ends came to 10 bases. The DNA for the CDR3 is TGTGCCAGCAGTTTATCCCACATTGACGAGCAGTACTTC. It yields the protein CASSLSHIDEQYF.

The chain employs TRBV5-5 and TRBJ2-7; D is perhaps TRBD1 or TRBD2 (6 bases each). This CDR3 has 15 amino acids. Germline V lookup: CDR1 SGHKS, CDR2 YYEKEE (reference sequence). Deletions cut 2 bases from V and 2 bases from J, with 14 bases between. The CDR3 reads CASSFSQGGTYEQYF. CDR3 coding DNA: TGTGCCAGCAGCTTCTCACAGGGAGGAACCTACGAGCAGTACTTC.

This clonotype was found many times. The chain joins TRBV7-3 to TRBJ2-1, with a possible D match to TRBD2 (5 bases). From germline, CDR1 is SGHTA and CDR2 FQGTGA. Between the trimmed V and J ends, which lost 5 bases and 8 bases, there was a span of 16 bases. This CDR3 is 14 amino acids long. The CDR3 DNA reads TGTGCCAGCAGCCTCCGAGGGCCGGGCCATGAGCAGTTCTTC. It specifies CASSLRGPGHEQFF.

This clonotype was found a few times. The rearrangement joins TRBV5-1 to TRBJ2-3; TRBD2 matches 7 bases. The V gene end was trimmed by 3 bases and the J gene end by 6 bases; junction bases not matched to a gene: 4. Germline V lookup: CDR1 SGHRS, CDR2 YFSETQ. The CDR3 is made up of 13 amino acids. The CDR3 sequence is CASSYQAGDTQYF. CDR3 DNA: TGCGCCAGCAGCTACCAAGCGGGGGATACGCAGTATTTT.

This clonotype was seen only a few times. The chain couples TRBV15 to TRBJ2-7; possible D gene TRBD1, 7 bases. The germline V gene encodes CDR1 LNHNV and CDR2 YYDKDF (reference sequence). V shed 0 bases and J shed 4 bases, with 13 bases lying between them. This CDR3 spans 15 amino acids. CDR3 sequence: CATSREEGAGYEQYF. The CDR3 DNA reads as TGTGCCACCAGCAGAGAGGAGGGGGCTGGGTACGAGCAGTACTTC. The full variable domain, rest sourced from reference TRBV15 and TRBJ2-7, is DAMVIQNPRYQVTQFGKPVTLSCSQTLNHNVMYWYQQKSSQAPKLLFHYYDKDFNNEADTPDNFQSRRPNTSFCFLDIRSPGLGDTAMYLCATSREEGAGYEQYFGPGTRLTVT.

This clonotype occurred a few times. The chain has TRBV12-3 or TRBV12-4 and TRBJ2-1, with D possibly called TRBD1 or TRBD2 (5 bases each). Trimming took 2 bases from V and 1 from J, leaving 12 bases between them. The CDR3 has 16 residues. The CDR3 DNA is TGTGCCAGCAGTTTAAAGCGAGGGGCTTCCTACAATGAGCAGTTCTTC. Translation: CASSLKRGASYNEQFF.

Many counts were recorded for this clonotype. The rearrangement links TRBV12-3 or TRBV12-4 to TRBJ2-7; D is unclear. The CDR3 runs to 11 residues. V was shortened by 6 bases and J by 5 bases, with 8 bases between the two germline ends. CDR3 DNA sequence: TGTGCCAGCAGCGTCGCGGACGAGCAGTACTTC. Its translation: CASSVADEQYF.

This rearrangement joins TRBV9 to TRBJ2-1, with a possible D match to TRBD2 (5 bases). Germline CDR1 reads SGDLS; CDR2 reads YYNGEE. The CDR3 spans 16 residues. Trimming cost V 7 bases and J 1 base, with 18 bases left between them. CDR3 nucleotide sequence: TGTGCCAGCTCGGAGTTCGGGGAAAGTTCCTACAATGAGCAGTTCTTC. Translation gives CASSEFGESSYNEQFF.

In its sample, this clonotype was seen many times. The chain carries TRBV12-3 or TRBV12-4 and TRBJ2-1, with 10 positions matching TRBD1. The CDR3 loop spans 16 amino acids. V lost 7 bases to trimming and J lost 5 bases; unmatched junction nucleotides: 11. CDR3 sequence (DNA): TGTGCCAGCAAGAGACAGGGGGCTGGAGCGGACAATGAGCAGTTCTTC. Its translation: CASKRQGAGADNEQFF.

The chain carries TRBV30 and TRBJ1-2; 7 nucleotides agree with TRBD1. Germline V lookup: CDR1 GTSNPN, CDR2 SVGIG (reference sequence). The CDR3 loop spans 13 amino acids. V lost 6 bases and J lost 4; bases outside the gene matches: 8. Here the CDR3 DNA reads TGTGCCTGTACCCACGACAGGGTCTATGGCTACACCTTC. This codes for CACTHDRVYGYTF. The entire variable domain, with the rest obtained from reference TRBV30 and TRBJ1-2, is as follows: SQTIHQWPATLVQPVGSPLSLECTVEGTSNPNLYWYRQAAGRGLQLLFYSVGIGQISSEVPQNLSASRPQDRQFILSSKKLLLSDSGFYLCACTHDRVYGYTFGSGTRLTVV.

There are many counts of this clonotype. The chain carries TRBV12-3 or TRBV12-4 and TRBJ2-7; tentatively, D is TRBD1 (7 bases). V was shortened by 5 bases and J by 9 bases, with 11 bases between the two germline ends. CDR3 size: 11 residues. In DNA, the CDR3 is TGTGCCAGCAGTAACCAGGGGGGGCAGTACTTC. Amino acids: CASSNQGGQYF.

This clonotype was seen ten or more times. V and J are TRBV6-5 and TRBJ2-1; D possibly matches TRBD1 or TRBD2 (5 bases each). The CDR3 runs 13 residues. Germline-derived CDR1 and CDR2 are MNHEY and SVGAGI. V lost 0 bases and J 9 bases, leaving 9 bases between the germline ends. CDR3 DNA: TGTGCCAGCAGTTACTCGGGGGAAAGTGAGCAGTTCTTC. As protein: CASSYSGESEQFF.

This chain uses TRBV20-1 with TRBJ1-5, with D tentatively TRBD1 (5 bases). V was pared by 5 bases and J by 2 bases, with 10 bases between. This CDR3 is 13 amino acids long. Germline V gene data show CDR1 as DFQATT and CDR2 as SNEGSKA (reference sequence). The CDR3 coding sequence is TGCAGTGCTGGACAAGGGGGCAATCAGCCCCAGCATTTT. Its translation is CSAGQGGNQPQHF.

V usage is TRBV5-1 and J usage is TRBJ1-4; tentatively, D is TRBD1 (6 bases). This CDR3 region has 15 residues. Germline CDR1 is SGHRS and CDR2 is YFSETQ. The V gene lost 4 bases and the J gene lost 6 bases, with 16 bases spanning the gap. CDR3 sequence (DNA): TGCGCCAGCAGCACGCAGGGGTTCCGCGATGAAAAACTGTTTTTT. Translating it yields CASSTQGFRDEKLFF.

This clonotype was recorded many times. The V call is TRBV5-5, the J call TRBJ2-1, with 11 nucleotides matching TRBD2. The germline gives CDR1 SGHKS, CDR2 YYEKEE (reference sequence). V lost 5 bases to trimming and J lost 7 bases; unmatched junction nucleotides: 11. The length of the CDR3 is 16 residues. The CDR3 sequence: CASSYNLAGGANEQFF. In nucleotides, the CDR3 is TGTGCCAGCAGTTATAACCTAGCGGGGGGCGCGAATGAGCAGTTCTTC.

This clonotype showed up just a few times. V usage is TRBV5-1 and J usage is TRBJ1-4; TRBD1 might be the D (6 bases). V lost 2 bases and J lost 0, with 11 bases in between. The germline CDR1 and CDR2 sequences are SGHRS and YFSETQ. The CDR3 contains 16 residues. CDR3 sequence reads: CASSLGTLATNEKLFF. The CDR3 DNA is TGCGCCAGCAGCTTAGGGACACTGGCAACTAATGAAAAACTGTTTTTT.